The rows below give T cell receptor beta chains drawn from one sample of a study of blood T cells in healthy people across ages. TCRdb analysed the 5' RACE reads with MiXCR anew, one entry per CDR3 protein. The sample lists fewer than 2,000,000 distinct CDR3 sequences, about 39% occurring once. The sample comprised blood. The source is a human donor in good health. The CDR3 runs from the conserved cysteine through the conserved F or W. The order of the fields is clone size, V gene, D gene, J gene, CDR3 protein, CDR3 DNA. D genes are given only for firm matches. Rows may omit the clone size; those that give it use once, few, many or a size class.

>.|TRBV12-3/TRBV12-4|TRBD1|TRBJ1-6
CASSGGQVDAPLHF
TGTGCCAGCAGTGGAGGACAGGTGGATGCACCCCTCCACTTT
>.|TRBV15|.|TRBJ2-3
CATSSTVGGTQYF
TGTGCCACCAGCAGCACTGTTGGAGGTACGCAGTATTTT
>.|TRBV3-1|.|TRBJ2-3
CASSPSLGLSDTQYF
TGTGCCAGCAGCCCCTCACTCGGACTTTCAGATACGCAGTATTTT
>.|TRBV7-9|TRBD2|TRBJ2-1
CASSGATSEFLNEQFF
TGTGCCAGCAGCGGAGCGACTAGCGAGTTTTTAAATGAGCAGTTCTTC
>.|TRBV20-1|TRBD2|TRBJ2-1
CSARGIAGSPGVQFF
TGCAGTGCTAGAGGGATAGCGGGGTCTCCCGGGGTGCAGTTCTTC
>.|TRBV5-1|.|TRBJ1-2
CASSLDLAGIYGYTF
TGCGCCAGCAGCTTGGATTTGGCGGGCATCTATGGCTACACCTTC
>.|TRBV20-1|TRBD1|TRBJ1-1
CSAGDRAAAFF
TGCAGTGCTGGAGACAGGGCGGCAGCTTTCTTT
>many|TRBV29-1|.|TRBJ2-3
CSVAHKVGGTDTQYF
TGCAGCGTTGCACATAAAGTGGGGGGCACAGATACGCAGTATTTT
>.|TRBV12-3/TRBV12-4|.|TRBJ2-6
CASSLGGPGSGANVLTF
TGTGCCAGCAGTTTGGGGGGGCCGGGCTCTGGGGCCAACGTCCTGACTTTC
>.|TRBV5-5|.|TRBJ1-2
CASSLFGPPRGDGYTF
TGTGCCAGCAGCTTGTTTGGTCCCCCCAGGGGCGATGGCTACACCTTC
>.|TRBV15|.|TRBJ1-1
CATSRGRGAGAFF
TGTGCCACCAGCAGAGGACGGGGGGCTGGAGCTTTCTTT
>.|TRBV5-1|.|TRBJ1-1
CASSFRRASDTEAFF
TGCGCCAGCAGCTTTAGGAGGGCTTCGGACACTGAAGCTTTCTTT
>.|TRBV14|.|TRBJ2-7
CASNRLGSYEQYF
TGTGCCAGCAATAGACTAGGGAGCTACGAGCAGTACTTC
>many|TRBV5-1|.|TRBJ1-6
CASSPENSPLHF
TGCGCCAGCAGCCCCGAAAATTCACCCCTCCACTTT
>.|TRBV6-1|.|TRBJ2-5
CASSGDERNLQETQYF
TGTGCCAGCAGTGGAGACGAAAGGAACCTCCAAGAGACCCAGTACTTC
>few|TRBV12-3/TRBV12-4|TRBD1|TRBJ1-5
CASSHDRAGGQPQHF
TGTGCCAGCAGTCATGACAGGGCGGGAGGTCAGCCCCAGCATTTT
>few|TRBV18|TRBD1|TRBJ1-6
CASSPERTGSSYNSPLHF
TGTGCCAGCTCACCTGAGAGGACAGGGAGCTCCTATAATTCACCCCTCCACTTT
>.|TRBV20-1|.|TRBJ2-7
CSARDNRGNSYEQYF
TGCAGTGCTAGAGATAACCGGGGGAACTCCTACGAGCAGTACTTC
>.|TRBV20-1|TRBD1|TRBJ2-5
CSAIGQGQETQYF
TGCAGTGCTATCGGACAGGGGCAAGAGACCCAGTACTTC
>.|TRBV29-1|.|TRBJ1-2
CSVLSVKGANNYGYTF
TGCAGCGTTCTCTCCGTTAAGGGCGCGAATAACTATGGCTACACCTTC
>.|TRBV9|TRBD1|TRBJ2-3
CASSAYGTGRTDTQYF
TGTGCCAGCAGCGCGTACGGGACAGGGAGGACAGATACGCAGTATTTT
>.|TRBV20-1|TRBD2|TRBJ2-1
CSARISGGAGNEQFF
TGCAGTGCTCGCATTAGCGGGGGGGCAGGGAATGAGCAGTTCTTC
>few|TRBV7-2|.|TRBJ1-2
CASSSQGQGPYGYTF
TGTGCCAGCAGCTCTCAGGGGCAGGGGCCTTATGGCTACACCTTC
>.|TRBV28|TRBD1|TRBJ1-2
CASSSQTGTGRSGYTF
TGTGCCAGCAGTTCCCAAACCGGGACAGGGAGAAGTGGCTACACCTTC
>.|TRBV20-1|TRBD2|TRBJ2-3
CSAATSGLTDTQYF
TGCAGTGCTGCGACTAGCGGGCTCACAGATACGCAGTATTTT
>.|TRBV3-1|.|TRBJ1-2
CASSSGEGGYTF
TGTGCCAGCAGCAGCGGGGAGGGCGGCTACACCTTC
>few|TRBV9|.|TRBJ1-5
CASSAEGDQPQHF
TGCGCCAGCAGCGCCGAGGGGGATCAGCCCCAGCATTTT
>.|TRBV29-1|.|TRBJ2-1
CSVWSGVYNEQFF
TGCAGCGTATGGTCGGGGGTATACAATGAGCAGTTCTTC